A single T cell receptor beta chain is shown here with its context. Antigen: not known. Germline V CDR1 and CDR2: SQVTM, ANQGSEA. The CDR3 runs to 12 residues. V lost 7 bases to trimming and J lost 2 bases, with 11 bases between them. The record originates from a study of blood T cells in healthy people across ages. Study findings and constraints: Fewer expanded clones and more diversity marked long-lived versus aged donors.

A second PCR, run for about 6 to 12 cycles, used a sample-barcoded 5' primer plus a J-beta primer mix. TCRdb used MiXCR to reprocess the 5' RACE reads, holding one entry per CDR3 protein. This table holds hundreds of thousands of distinct CDR3 sequences, roughly 60% found once. The receptor was derived from a man aged 25 to 40 in good health. The gene calls are TRBV29-1 and TRBJ1-2; D gene uncertain. Sequenced sample: blood. Here the CDR3 DNA reads TGCAGCGCAGGAGTGGACAACTATGGCTACACCTTC. Its protein product is CSAGVDNYGYTF. The full variable domain, completed using reference TRBV29-1 and TRBJ1-2, is SAVISQKPSRDICQRGTSLTIQCQVDSQVTMMFWYRQQPGQSLTLIATANQGSEATYESGFVIDKFPISRPNLTFSTLTVSNMSPEDSSIYLCSAGVDNYGYTFGSGTRLTVV.